Following are 25 T cell receptor beta chains from one sample sequenced in a study of T cells expressing NK-cell markers. TCRdb processed the 5' RACE reads again and assigns one entry to each CDR3 protein, with no DNA. The sample is made up of hundreds of thousands of distinct CDR3 sequences, and the top ten hold more than 3.5% of it. Source material: blood T cells: a sorted CD56 or NKG2C T cell subset, CD4+ or CD8+ T cells, or bulk PBMC T cells (not recorded which). All receptors derive from a woman between 18 and 70 years old in good health.

The chain has TRBV18 and TRBJ2-7. The CDR3 length is 13 residues. Germline values: CDR1 KGHSH, CDR2 LQKENI. Here the CDR3 reads CASSPQGYDEQYF.

This chain joins TRBV20-1 and TRBJ1-2. Germline loops: CDR1 DFQATT, CDR2 SNEGSKA (reference sequence). This CDR3 region has 16 residues. CDR3: CSASEFTGPDPYGYTF.

The rearrangement uses TRBV6-2 or TRBV6-3 and TRBJ1-5. This CDR3 spans 12 amino acids. Per the germline V gene, CDR1 is MNHEY and CDR2 is SVGEGT. The CDR3 spells CASRDPNQPQHF.

This chain links TRBV7-2 with TRBJ2-2; no DNA is available, so the TRBD2 call from TCRdb remains unchecked. The germline V gene encodes CDR1 SGHTA and CDR2 FQGNSA. This CDR3 has 13 amino acids. The CDR3 protein is CAKGDLAGGELFF.

This chain connects TRBV29-1 to TRBJ1-1. Per germline, CDR1 SQVTM and CDR2 ANQGSEA. This CDR3 comprises 15 residues. The CDR3 here is CSVASAPFMNTEAFF. Filled out from reference TRBV29-1 and TRBJ1-1, the complete variable domain reads SAVISQKPSRDICQRGTSLTIQCQVDSQVTMMFWYRQQPGQSLTLIATANQGSEATYESGFVIDKFPISRPNLTFSTLTVSNMSPEDSSIYLCSVASAPFMNTEAFFGQGTRLTVV.

CDR3: CASSVAGGRTGELFF. The rearrangement links TRBV5-1 to TRBJ2-2; TCRdb names TRBD2, which stays unverified in the absence of DNA. This CDR3 spans 15 amino acids. CDR1 is SGHRS, CDR2 YFSETQ, per germline.

The V call is TRBV23-1, the J call TRBJ2-4. Being an ORF, TRBV23-1 has a function that is uncertain. CDR3 size: 16 residues. The CDR3 sequence: CASPQVLTQSKNIQYF.

The J gene is TRBJ1-5, the V gene TRBV6-2 or TRBV6-3; TCRdb's D call of TRBD1 is untestable without DNA. This CDR3 region has 15 residues. The germline CDR1 and CDR2 sequences are MNHEY and SVGEGT. The CDR3 is CASTKTGGSNQPQHF.

The J gene is TRBJ1-1, the V gene TRBV15. This CDR3 contains 12 residues. In germline, CDR1 is LNHNV, CDR2 YYDKDF (reference sequence). CDR3 in amino acids: CATSSIQDQAFF.

This chain joins TRBV20-1 and TRBJ2-3. The length of the CDR3 is 11 residues. CDR1 and CDR2 from the germline V gene are DFQATT and SNEGSKA (reference sequence). The CDR3 spells CSARQAYTQYF.

The chain employs TRBV20-1 and TRBJ2-3. The CDR3 totals 13 residues. The V gene's germline CDR1 is DFQATT and CDR2 SNEGSKA (reference sequence). The CDR3 is CSARDSVRDTQYF.

The chain employs TRBV7-2 and TRBJ2-5; TCRdb returns TRBD2, unconfirmable since there is no DNA. Germline CDR1 reads SGHTA; CDR2 reads FQGNSA. The CDR3 length is 14 residues. The CDR3 protein is CASRLGGRWETQYF.

The CDR3: CASSSAGDGYTF. The genes are TRBV18 and TRBJ1-2; TCRdb picks TRBD1, but there is no DNA to check that call. The CDR3 is 12 residues long. The germline gives CDR1 KGHSH, CDR2 LQKENI. The whole variable domain, filled in from reference TRBV18 and TRBJ1-2, reads NAGVMQNPRHLVRRRGQEARLRCSPMKGHSHVYWYRQLPEEGLKFMVYLQKENIIDESGMPKERFSAEFPKEGPSILRIQQVVRGDSAAYFCASSSAGDGYTFGSGTRLTVV.

The genes are TRBV20-1 and TRBJ2-1; TCRdb returns TRBD2, unconfirmable since there is no DNA. The V gene's germline CDR1 is DFQATT and CDR2 SNEGSKA (reference sequence). This CDR3 contains 14 residues. CDR3 loop: CSAGLRGLVYEQFF.

The V call is TRBV6-2 or TRBV6-3, the J call TRBJ1-1; the TCRdb D gene call, TRBD1, has no DNA to confirm it. This CDR3 contains 12 residues. Germline loops: CDR1 MNHEY, CDR2 SVGEGT. CDR3 sequence: CASNWGGPEAFF.

The chain combines TRBV20-1 with TRBJ2-1; TCRdb names TRBD1, which stays unverified in the absence of DNA. CDR1 is DFQATT, CDR2 SNEGSKA, per germline (reference sequence). The CDR3 is 14 amino acids. The CDR3 spells CSARGGRQYNEQFF.

The chain combines TRBV10-3 with TRBJ1-1. The germline CDR1 and CDR2 sequences are ENHRY and SYGVKD. The CDR3 consists of 12 residues. This CDR3 reads CAIRGLNTEAFF.

The CDR3 loop reads CASSPIKGTPLSSEAFF. V usage is TRBV4-2 and J usage is TRBJ1-1; TCRdb's D call of TRBD1 is untestable without DNA. This CDR3 contains 17 residues. Germline V gives CDR1 LGHNA, CDR2 YNFKEQ.

The CDR3 is CSAPRGSGYTF. This chain joins TRBV20-1 and TRBJ1-2; with no DNA, the TCRdb D assignment of TRBD1 cannot be verified. The CDR3 sequence is 11 residues long. The germline CDR1 and CDR2 sequences are DFQATT and SNEGSKA (reference sequence).

The chain combines TRBV18 with TRBJ1-2; the D gene TCRdb calls, TRBD1, cannot be checked with no DNA. Germline V lookup: CDR1 KGHSH, CDR2 LQKENI. The CDR3 has 14 residues. The CDR3 spells CASSRTDLSGGYTF.

The rearrangement links TRBV4-3 to TRBJ1-5; no DNA is available, so the TRBD1 call from TCRdb remains unchecked. Germline loops: CDR1 LGHNA, CDR2 YSLEER. This CDR3 has 16 residues. CDR3 region: CASSQTQGQGNQPQHF.

The V gene is TRBV12-3 or TRBV12-4, the J gene TRBJ2-7; TCRdb outputs TRBD1, but without DNA this stays unchecked. The CDR3 runs 14 residues. The CDR3 loop is CASRSGQGAYEQYF.

The rearrangement joins TRBV5-4 to TRBJ1-2. The germline V gene encodes CDR1 SGHNT and CDR2 YYREEE (reference sequence). This CDR3 comprises 13 residues. The CDR3 here is CASSFGLPYGYTF.

The J gene is TRBJ1-6, the V gene TRBV19; TCRdb's D call of TRBD1 is untestable without DNA. This CDR3 region has 13 residues. CDR1 is LNHDA and CDR2 is SQIVND in the germline V gene (reference sequence). The CDR3 spells CASQGGSPSPLHF.

V is TRBV7-2 and J is TRBJ1-1. The CDR3 is made up of 15 amino acids. CDR1 is SGHTA and CDR2 is FQGNSA in the germline V gene. CDR3 amino acids: CASSLVGIGNTEAFF.